The entry below gives a single TCR beta chain sequence along with its context. Its antigen is still unknown. V lost 3 bases, J lost 0 bases, and 3 bases lay in between. The CDR3 contains 14 residues. From germline, CDR1 is SNHLY and CDR2 FYNNEI. The sample originates from a study of OX40 agonist ivuxolimab in advanced cancers. Study outcomes and limitations: In CD8+ T cells, expanded clones were on average more numerous than in CD4+. No determination was made of the antigen specificity of the expanded peripheral T cells. Partial responders at 0.1-3.0 mg/kg had among the lowest clonal expansion.

Generated by immunoSEQ multiplex PCR, the TCRdb table keeps only in-frame clones and is missing some. The repertoire holds tens of thousands of clones, with around 90% as singletons. The J gene is TRBJ2-6, the V gene TRBV2; D unclear. The sequence was collected from an adult with an advanced solid tumor such as melanoma, head and neck, liver or kidney cancer. Sequences were derived from CD4+ or CD8+ T cells sorted from blood, sampled in a trial of the OX40 agonist ivuxolimab. CDR3 in amino acids: CASSDLSGANVLTF. The CDR3 DNA reads TGTGCCAGCAGTGACCTCTCTGGGGCCAACGTCCTGACTTTC.